This T cell receptor (beta chain) appears in the sequencing data of a study of spatial heterogeneity in lung cancer. On this clonotype: Mismatch with germline at one junction end may stem from a read error.

Germline values: CDR1 LNHDA, CDR2 SQIVND (reference sequence). This CDR3 contains 11 residues. TCRdb fed the 5' RACE reads into MiXCR, producing one record per CDR3 protein. The sample holds more than 85,000 distinct CDR3 sequences, around 10% seen once. Time point noted: sample taken at primary tumor resection. Whole RNA came from tumor, nontumor lung or frozen PBMC and was sequenced without being sorted. The sequencing here drew on PBMCs, taken at surgery. The V call is TRBV19, the J call TRBJ2-5; D remains ambiguous. The TCR originated in a male donor with early-stage non-small cell lung cancer. For the CDR3, the DNA is TGTGCCGGTAGTTTTAGCAGCACCCAGTACTTC. This sequence encodes CAGSFSSTQYF.